Shown below are 26 T cell receptor beta chains from a single sample sequenced in a study of cytomegalovirus exposure and HLA in healthy donors. Using immunoSEQ multiplex PCR, the repertoire was profiled, and TCRdb retains in-frame clones only, with some absent. The repertoire holds 130,000 or so clones, with 89% as singletons. The sample taken for sequencing was PBMCs. These receptors all come from a woman younger than 35 in good health and CMV-seropositive.

This clone was picked up one time. This rearrangement joins TRBV25-1 to TRBJ1-1; TRBD1 matches at 7 bases. The CDR3 is 14 amino acids. Germline CDR1 MGHDK, CDR2 SYGVNS. V lost 3 bases to trimming and J lost 5 bases; unmatched junction nucleotides: 6. CDR3 sequence (DNA): TGTGCCAGCAGTGAGCAAGGGGGCGGGACTGAAGCTTTCTTT. The encoded protein is CASSEQGGGTEAFF.

V and J are TRBV27 and TRBJ1-6; D ambiguous. Deletions cut 8 bases from V and 14 bases from J, with 7 bases between. The length of the CDR3 is 9 residues. Germline CDR1 is MNHEY and CDR2 is SMNVEV (reference sequence). CDR3 protein: CASGPTLHF. For the CDR3, the DNA is TGTGCCAGCGGCCCCACCCTCCACTTT.

This chain joins TRBV20-1 and TRBJ2-7; no firm D call. The CDR3 runs 11 residues. V was cut by 6 bases and J by 2 bases, with 8 bases left in between. Germline values: CDR1 DFQATT, CDR2 SNEGSKA (reference sequence). The CDR3, as DNA: TGCAGTGCCCACGACACCTACGAGCAGTACTTC. Its protein is CSAHDTYEQYF.

Points on this clone: The sample has other DNA sequences that encode this CDR3 too. This chain uses TRBV9 with TRBJ2-7, with TRBD2 matching 7 bases. Per the germline V gene, CDR1 is SGDLS and CDR2 is YYNGEE. This CDR3 comprises 13 residues. The V and J ends lost 0 bases and 4 bases, in that order; junction bases with no gene match: 1. The CDR3 DNA reads as TGTGCCAGCAGCGTAGGGGAGGGGTACGAGCAGTACTTC. Protein sequence: CASSVGEGYEQYF.

This sequence joins TRBV19 and TRBJ2-7; 7 bases map to TRBD1. The CDR3 extends over 15 amino acids. The germline V gene encodes CDR1 LNHDA and CDR2 SQIVND (reference sequence). J gave up 5 bases and V 5 bases, and 12 bases lay outside the gene matches. CDR3: CASSAPETGSHEQYF. CDR3 nucleotide sequence: TGTGCCAGTAGTGCCCCCGAGACAGGGAGCCACGAGCAGTACTTC.

V and J are TRBV7-2 and TRBJ1-2, with D uncertain. This CDR3 spans 14 amino acids. Trimming took 2 bases from V and 2 from J, leaving 9 bases between them. Germline values: CDR1 SGHTA, CDR2 FQGNSA. CDR3 sequence reads: CASSLIALNYGYTF. DNA of the CDR3: TGTGCCAGCAGCTTAATCGCGCTAAACTATGGCTACACCTTC.

The chain has TRBV27 and TRBJ2-3, with 8 bases fitting TRBD2. V dropped 7 bases and J dropped 2; count of bases not matched to a gene: 17. The germline gives CDR1 MNHEY, CDR2 SMNVEV (reference sequence). This CDR3 contains 18 residues. The CDR3 DNA is TGTGCCAGCACCTTCCGAAGGGCGGGGGGATCCCCCACAGATACGCAGTATTTT. Protein product: CASTFRRAGGSPTDTQYF.

V gene TRBV2 combines with J gene TRBJ1-6; a weak D match, TRBD1 (6 bases). CDR1 SNHLY and CDR2 FYNNEI come from the germline V gene. There are 16 residues in the CDR3. V lost 5 bases, J lost 7 bases, and 18 bases lay in between. The CDR3 coding sequence is TGTGCCAGCAGTATAGCAGGACAGCGATCGAATTCACCCCTCCACTTT. Its translation is CASSIAGQRSNSPLHF.

V usage is TRBV18 and J usage is TRBJ2-1; TRBD1 aligns across 7 bases. CDR3 length equals 15 residues. Looked up from germline, CDR1 is KGHSH and CDR2 is LQKENI. J was trimmed by 5 bases and V by 3 bases; bases with no gene match: 7. CDR3 DNA: TGTGCCAGCTCACCGGGGTTAGGGGGCCACAATGAGCAGTTCTTC. Translating gives CASSPGLGGHNEQFF. The full variable domain, completed using reference TRBV18 and TRBJ2-1, is NAGVMQNPRHLVRRRGQEARLRCSPMKGHSHVYWYRQLPEEGLKFMVYLQKENIIDESGMPKERFSAEFPKEGPSILRIQQVVRGDSAAYFCASSPGLGGHNEQFFGPGTRLTVL.

This clone was detected once. The genes are TRBV6-1 and TRBJ1-2; 8 bases map to TRBD1. This CDR3 contains 15 residues. Trimming removed 6 bases from V and 5 bases from J; junction bases left unmatched: 11. The germline CDR1 and CDR2 sequences are MNHNS and SASEGT. As DNA, the CDR3 is TGTGCCAGCAGCTCCATCCGACAGGGGCAATATGGCTACACCTTC. Translating gives CASSSIRQGQYGYTF.

The chain combines TRBV6-5 with TRBJ1-1; TRBD1 might be the D (5 bases). The CDR3 spans 15 residues. Trimming cost V 2 bases and J 1 base, with 11 bases left between them. Per the germline V gene, CDR1 is MNHEY and CDR2 is SVGAGI. The CDR3 nucleotides read TGTGCCAGCAGTTACGCACCAACAGGGAACACTGAAGCTTTCTTT. It codes for CASSYAPTGNTEAFF.

The chain uses TRBV6-1 and TRBJ1-6; maybe TRBD1 (5 bases). V lost 11 bases, J lost 10 bases, and 12 bases lay in between. Germline assignment: CDR1 MNHNS and CDR2 SASEGT. The CDR3 is 11 residues long. The CDR3 sequence: CAAGQGSPLHF. CDR3 bases: TGTGCCGCTGGACAAGGGTCACCCCTCCACTTT.

The chain joins TRBV6-5 to TRBJ1-1; TRBD1 might be the D (5 bases). CDR3 length equals 15 residues. The germline gives CDR1 MNHEY, CDR2 SVGAGI. V was shortened by 2 bases and J by 4 bases, with 14 bases between the two germline ends. The CDR3 sequence: CASSYGAGRVTEAFF. The CDR3 DNA follows: TGTGCCAGCAGTTACGGGGCAGGGAGGGTCACTGAAGCTTTCTTT.

This rearrangement joins TRBV9 to TRBJ2-7, with TRBD2 as a possible D gene (7 bases). V was trimmed by 3 bases and J by 5 bases, leaving 21 bases between them. Germline assignment: CDR1 SGDLS and CDR2 YYNGEE. The CDR3 extends over 16 amino acids. The CDR3: CASSERGGNPADEQYF. CDR3 DNA: TGTGCCAGCAGCGAGAGGGGGGGGAACCCGGCGGACGAGCAGTACTTC.

The V and J genes are TRBV19 and TRBJ2-2; 9 nucleotides align to TRBD2. Trimming cost V 7 bases and J 5 bases; bases outside gene matches: 8. In germline, CDR1 is LNHDA, CDR2 SQIVND (reference sequence). The CDR3 contains 15 residues. The CDR3 loop is CASTYSGGGTGELFF. CDR3 nucleotides: TGTGCCAGTACCTATAGCGGGGGTGGGACCGGGGAGCTGTTTTTT.

The chain is built from TRBV6-5 and TRBJ1-2; 7 bases map to TRBD1. Germline loops: CDR1 MNHEY, CDR2 SVGAGI. V lost 0 bases and J lost 2; bases outside the gene matches: 3. The CDR3 covers 15 residues. CDR3 residues: CASSYSRGVNYGYTF. The DNA of the CDR3 is TGTGCCAGCAGTTACTCCAGGGGGGTAAACTATGGCTACACCTTC.

V usage is TRBV27 and J usage is TRBJ2-2, with 7 bases matching TRBD2. This CDR3 spans 14 amino acids. V gave up 3 bases and J gave up 6 bases; unmatched junction bases: 4. Germline CDR1 reads MNHEY; CDR2 reads SMNVEV (reference sequence). The CDR3 here is CASSLAGVAGELFF. The CDR3 bases are TGTGCCAGCAGTTTGGCGGGGGTGGCCGGGGAGCTGTTTTTT.

This chain uses TRBV9 with TRBJ1-6, with D perhaps TRBD1 (5 bases). This CDR3 has 15 amino acids. Trimming removed 0 bases from V and 10 bases from J, with 14 bases in between. Germline V gene data show CDR1 as SGDLS and CDR2 as YYNGEE. The CDR3 loop is CASSVGREVGSPLHF. As DNA, the CDR3 is TGTGCCAGCAGCGTAGGCAGGGAGGTGGGCTCACCCCTCCACTTT.

This clone has only a few counts. The J gene is TRBJ2-7, the V gene TRBV6-5; 8 positions agree with TRBD1. Germline V lookup: CDR1 MNHEY, CDR2 SVGAGI. The CDR3 contains 13 residues. Trimming at V came to 6 bases and at J to 2 bases, leaving 3 bases not matched to a gene. This chain's CDR3 is CASRPGQAYEQYF. For the CDR3, the DNA is TGTGCCAGCAGACCGGGACAGGCCTACGAGCAGTACTTC.

V is TRBV5-1 and J is TRBJ2-1, with 8 bases lining up with TRBD1. Germline-derived CDR1 and CDR2 are SGHRS and YFSETQ. V lost 7 bases and J lost 8; bases outside the gene matches: 14. CDR3 length equals 15 residues. The CDR3 nucleotides read TGCGCCAGCTTCTTCCCTGGCAGGGGGCAAGATGAGCAGTTCTTC. Translated, it gives CASFFPGRGQDEQFF.

The V gene is TRBV29-1, the J gene TRBJ1-1; D ambiguous. The CDR3 consists of 11 residues. Trimming cost V 7 bases and J 3 bases, with 9 bases left between them. The V gene's germline CDR1 is SQVTM and CDR2 ANQGSEA. The CDR3 DNA is TGCAGCGCTCGCCGGGACACTGAAGCTTTCTTT. This gives the protein CSARRDTEAFF.

The chain joins TRBV11-3 to TRBJ2-7, with TRBD1 matching 9 bases. Looked up from germline, CDR1 is SGHNT and CDR2 is YENEEA. Trimming at V came to 0 bases and at J to 2 bases, leaving 2 bases not matched to a gene. The CDR3 is made up of 15 amino acids. Here the CDR3 reads CASSLDGTGTYEQYF. The CDR3 bases are TGTGCCAGCAGCTTAGATGGGACAGGGACCTACGAGCAGTACTTC.

The chain uses TRBV27 and TRBJ2-7, with TRBD1 identical over 7 bases. Germline V gene data show CDR1 as MNHEY and CDR2 as SMNVEV (reference sequence). J lost 3 bases, V lost 5 bases, and 4 bases had no gene match. The CDR3 covers 13 residues. This CDR3 reads CASSNRGIYEQYF. The CDR3 nucleotides are TGTGCCAGCAGTAACAGGGGAATCTACGAGCAGTACTTC.

CDR3 DNA: TGTGCCACCAGCGGACCGGGACTAGCGGGGGGCAGCTCCTACAATGAGCAGTTCTTC. Its translation is CATSGPGLAGGSSYNEQFF. This chain connects TRBV15 to TRBJ2-1; 15 nucleotides line up with TRBD2. The germline V gene encodes CDR1 LNHNV and CDR2 YYDKDF (reference sequence). The J segment lost 0 bases and the V segment lost 5 bases, leaving 8 bases of the junction unmatched. This CDR3 spans 19 amino acids.

V and J are TRBV2 and TRBJ1-1; 7 nucleotides align to TRBD1. Germline assignment: CDR1 SNHLY and CDR2 FYNNEI. Trimming removed 6 bases from V and 4 bases from J; junction bases left unmatched: 8. The CDR3 consists of 14 residues. The CDR3 sequence: CASRTPGGSTEAFF. CDR3 bases: TGTGCCAGCAGAACTCCAGGGGGGAGCACTGAAGCTTTCTTT.

This chain connects TRBV6-5 to TRBJ1-1; D is uncertain. This CDR3 has 14 amino acids. Germline V gene sequence: CDR1 MNHEY, CDR2 SVGAGI. The V gene lost 0 bases and the J gene lost 5 bases, with 10 bases spanning the gap. The CDR3 DNA follows: TGTGCCAGCAGTTACTCGAGGGAAGGGACTGAAGCTTTCTTT. Amino acid sequence: CASSYSREGTEAFF.